This T cell receptor (beta chain) was profiled in a study of a mutant IDH1 vaccine in newly diagnosed glioma. Study-level background: The start of vaccination came 4-6 weeks after radiotherapy alone, or with temozolomide cycles. Those enrolled had earlier been treated with radiotherapy, temozolomide, or both, mostly both.

As concerns this clone: What it binds is not known.

The CDR3 is made up of 17 amino acids. Germline V CDR1 and CDR2: MNHNS, SASEGT. The V end lost 2 bases, the J end lost 4 bases, and 18 bases lay between the germline ends. Study-level findings and limits: Shifts in the top peripheral T cell clonotypes seemed unrelated to pseudoprogression. Patients showed vaccine-induced immune responses at a rate of roughly 93%.

Generated by immunoSEQ multiplex PCR, the TCRdb table keeps only in-frame clones and is missing some. The table records approximately 80,000 clones, 90% to 95% of them present only once. Time point: week 5, during vaccination. With topical imiquimod, each dose of the vaccine consisted of 300 ug of mutant IDH1 20-mer peptide. This TCR was sampled from a woman between 50 and 59 years old with glioma. The V gene is TRBV6-1, the J gene TRBJ1-5; D not certain. The source material was PBMCs, sampled from a glioma patient whose treatment included an IDH1 peptide vaccine. The CDR3 bases are TGTGCCAGCAGTGAATTATTCGTGTCAGAGACTAATCAGCCCCAGCATTTT. Translated, it gives CASSELFVSETNQPQHF.